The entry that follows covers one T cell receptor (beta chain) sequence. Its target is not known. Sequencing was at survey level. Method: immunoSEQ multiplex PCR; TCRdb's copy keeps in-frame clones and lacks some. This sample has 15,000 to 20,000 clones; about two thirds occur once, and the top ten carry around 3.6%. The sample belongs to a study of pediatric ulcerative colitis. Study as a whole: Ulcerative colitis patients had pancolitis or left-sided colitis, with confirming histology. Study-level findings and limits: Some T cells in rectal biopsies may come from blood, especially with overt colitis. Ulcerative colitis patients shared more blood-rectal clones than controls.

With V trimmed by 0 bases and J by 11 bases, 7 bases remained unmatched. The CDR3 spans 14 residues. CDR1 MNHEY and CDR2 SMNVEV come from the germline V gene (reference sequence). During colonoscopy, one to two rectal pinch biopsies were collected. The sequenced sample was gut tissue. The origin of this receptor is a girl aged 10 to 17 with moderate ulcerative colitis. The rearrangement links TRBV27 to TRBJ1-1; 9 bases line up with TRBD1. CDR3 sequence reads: CASSLSGQGGTAFF. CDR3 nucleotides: TGTGCCAGCAGTTTATCGGGACAGGGAGGAACGGCTTTCTTT.